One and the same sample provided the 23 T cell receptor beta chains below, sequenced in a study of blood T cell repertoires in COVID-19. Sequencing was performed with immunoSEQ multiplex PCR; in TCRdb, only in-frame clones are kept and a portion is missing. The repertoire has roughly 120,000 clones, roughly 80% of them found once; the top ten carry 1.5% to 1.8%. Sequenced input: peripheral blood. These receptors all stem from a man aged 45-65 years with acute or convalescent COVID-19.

This CDR3 is CASSPDRVWETQYF. The CDR3 DNA reads as TGCGCCAGCAGCCCTGACAGGGTTTGGGAGACCCAGTACTTC. The chain links TRBV4-1 to TRBJ2-5, with 7 bases identical to TRBD1. The V gene end was trimmed by 4 bases and the J gene end by 5 bases; junction bases not matched to a gene: 7. This CDR3 is 14 amino acids long. Germline V gene lookup returns CDR1 MGHRA and CDR2 YSYEKL.

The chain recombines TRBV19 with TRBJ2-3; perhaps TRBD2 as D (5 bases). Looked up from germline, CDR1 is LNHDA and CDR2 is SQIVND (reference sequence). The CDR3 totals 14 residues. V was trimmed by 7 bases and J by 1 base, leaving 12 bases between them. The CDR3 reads CASMEESGTDTQYF. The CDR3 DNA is TGTGCCAGTATGGAGGAAAGCGGCACAGATACGCAGTATTTT.

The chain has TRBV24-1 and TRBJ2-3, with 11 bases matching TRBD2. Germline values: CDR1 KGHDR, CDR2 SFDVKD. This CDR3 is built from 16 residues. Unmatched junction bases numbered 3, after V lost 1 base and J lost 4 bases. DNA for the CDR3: TGTGCCACCAGTGATTTTAGCGGGGGGGCCTCAGATACGCAGTATTTT. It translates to CATSDFSGGASDTQYF.

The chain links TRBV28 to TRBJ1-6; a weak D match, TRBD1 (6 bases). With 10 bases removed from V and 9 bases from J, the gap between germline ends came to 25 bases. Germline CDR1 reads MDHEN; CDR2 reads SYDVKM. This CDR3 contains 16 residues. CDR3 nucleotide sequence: TGTGCCACACGCCCGACTACAGGGCCCAGGGTTTCACCCCTCCACTTT. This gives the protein CATRPTTGPRVSPLHF.

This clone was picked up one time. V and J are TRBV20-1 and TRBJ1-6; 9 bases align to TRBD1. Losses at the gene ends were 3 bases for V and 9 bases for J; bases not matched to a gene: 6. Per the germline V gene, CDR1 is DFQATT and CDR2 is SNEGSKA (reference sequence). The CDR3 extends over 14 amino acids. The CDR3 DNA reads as TGCAGTGCTAGTATTGGACAGGGGATTTCACCCCTCCACTTT. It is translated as CSASIGQGISPLHF.

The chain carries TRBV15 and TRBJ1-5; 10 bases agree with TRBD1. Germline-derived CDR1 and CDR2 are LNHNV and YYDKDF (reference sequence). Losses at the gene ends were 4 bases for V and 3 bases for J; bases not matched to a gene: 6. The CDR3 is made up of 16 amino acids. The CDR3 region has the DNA TGTGCCACCAGCACCCGGACAGGGGGAGCCAATCAGCCCCAGCATTTT. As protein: CATSTRTGGANQPQHF.

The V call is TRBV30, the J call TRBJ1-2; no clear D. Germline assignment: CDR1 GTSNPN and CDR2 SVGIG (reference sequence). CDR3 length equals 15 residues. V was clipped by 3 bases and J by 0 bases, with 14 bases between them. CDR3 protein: CAWRREADSNYGYTF. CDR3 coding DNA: TGTGCCTGGAGGAGGGAGGCGGACTCTAACTATGGCTACACCTTC.

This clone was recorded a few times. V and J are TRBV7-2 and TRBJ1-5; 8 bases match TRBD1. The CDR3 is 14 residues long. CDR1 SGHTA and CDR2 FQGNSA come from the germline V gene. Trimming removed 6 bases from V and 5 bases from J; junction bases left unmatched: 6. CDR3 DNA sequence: TGTGCCAGCAGTCTCGACAGGGGTTATCAGCCCCAGCATTTT. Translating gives CASSLDRGYQPQHF.

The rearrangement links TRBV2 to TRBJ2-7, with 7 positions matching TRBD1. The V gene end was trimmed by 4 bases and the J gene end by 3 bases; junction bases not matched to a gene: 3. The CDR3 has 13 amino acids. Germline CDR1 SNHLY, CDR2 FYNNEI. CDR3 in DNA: TGTGCCAGCAGTGCTCGACAGGGCTACGAGCAGTACTTC. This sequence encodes CASSARQGYEQYF. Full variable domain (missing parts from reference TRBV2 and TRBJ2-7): EPEVTQTPSHQVTQMGQEVILRCVPISNHLYFYWYRQILGQKVEFLVSFYNNEISEKSEIFDDQFSVERPDGSNFTLKIRSTKLEDSAMYFCASSARQGYEQYFGPGTRLTVT.

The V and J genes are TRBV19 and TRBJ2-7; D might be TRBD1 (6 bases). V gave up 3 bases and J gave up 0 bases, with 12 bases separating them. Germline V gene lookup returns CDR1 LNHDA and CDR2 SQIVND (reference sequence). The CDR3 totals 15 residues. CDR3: CASSIPGTPSYEQYF. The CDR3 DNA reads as TGTGCCAGTAGTATTCCGGGGACACCCTCCTACGAGCAGTACTTC.

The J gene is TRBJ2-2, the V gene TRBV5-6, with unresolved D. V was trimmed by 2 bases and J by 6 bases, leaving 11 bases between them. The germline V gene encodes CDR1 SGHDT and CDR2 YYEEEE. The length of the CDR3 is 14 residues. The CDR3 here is CASSFRSASGELFF. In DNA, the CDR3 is TGTGCCAGCAGCTTTCGCAGTGCTTCCGGGGAGCTGTTTTTT.

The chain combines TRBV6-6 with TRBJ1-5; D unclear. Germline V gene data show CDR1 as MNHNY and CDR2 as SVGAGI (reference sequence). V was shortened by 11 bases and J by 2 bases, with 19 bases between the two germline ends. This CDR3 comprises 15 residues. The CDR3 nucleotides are TGTGCCTCTAGAGTTCGAAATGAGGGCAATCAGCCCCAGCATTTT. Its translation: CASRVRNEGNQPQHF.

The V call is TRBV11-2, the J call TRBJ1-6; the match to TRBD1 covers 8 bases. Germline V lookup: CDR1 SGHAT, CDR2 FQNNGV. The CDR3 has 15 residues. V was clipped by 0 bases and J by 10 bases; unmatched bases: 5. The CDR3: CASSLEAGGRSPLHF. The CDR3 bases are TGTGCCAGCAGCTTAGAGGCAGGGGGCCGGTCACCCCTCCACTTT.

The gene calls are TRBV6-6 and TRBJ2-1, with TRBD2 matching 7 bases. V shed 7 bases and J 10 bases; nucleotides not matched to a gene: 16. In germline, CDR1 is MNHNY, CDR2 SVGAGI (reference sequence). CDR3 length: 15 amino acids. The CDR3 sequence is CASTKGTTVAGEQFF. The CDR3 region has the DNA TGTGCCAGCACTAAGGGGACTACGGTTGCGGGCGAGCAGTTCTTC.

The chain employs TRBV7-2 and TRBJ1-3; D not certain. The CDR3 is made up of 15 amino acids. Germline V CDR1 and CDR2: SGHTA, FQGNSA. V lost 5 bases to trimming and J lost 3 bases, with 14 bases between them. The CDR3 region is CASSLELTGGNTIYF. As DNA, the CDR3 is TGTGCCAGCAGCCTCGAGTTGACGGGTGGAAACACCATATATTTT.

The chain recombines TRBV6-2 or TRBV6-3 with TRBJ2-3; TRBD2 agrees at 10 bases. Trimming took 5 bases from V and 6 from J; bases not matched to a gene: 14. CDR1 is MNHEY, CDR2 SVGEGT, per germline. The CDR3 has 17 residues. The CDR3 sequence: CASSLSLSGLASDTQYF. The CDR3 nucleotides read TGTGCCAGCAGTCTTTCCCTATCGGGACTAGCGTCTGATACGCAGTATTTT.

Here the CDR3 DNA reads TGTGCCAGCAGCGCCTGGGACAATCCCCAGAGGGACACCATATATTTT. This codes for CASSAWDNPQRDTIYF. V is TRBV9 and J is TRBJ1-3; maybe TRBD1 (6 bases). Germline V gene sequence: CDR1 SGDLS, CDR2 YYNGEE. V was clipped by 3 bases and J by 8 bases, with 21 bases between them. The CDR3 sequence is 16 residues long.

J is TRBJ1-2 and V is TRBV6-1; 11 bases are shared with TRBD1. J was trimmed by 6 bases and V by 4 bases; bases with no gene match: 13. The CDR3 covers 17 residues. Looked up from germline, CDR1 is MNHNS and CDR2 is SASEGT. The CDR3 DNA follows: TGTGCCAGCAGTGGAGTATACGGACAGGGGGCGCCCAATGGCTACACCTTC. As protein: CASSGVYGQGAPNGYTF.

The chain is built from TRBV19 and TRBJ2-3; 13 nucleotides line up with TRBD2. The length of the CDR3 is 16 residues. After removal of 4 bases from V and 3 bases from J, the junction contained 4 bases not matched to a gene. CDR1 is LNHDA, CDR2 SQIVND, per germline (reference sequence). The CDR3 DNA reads TGTGCCAGTAGTACCTTGACTAGCGGGGGGACAGATACGCAGTATTTT. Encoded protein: CASSTLTSGGTDTQYF.

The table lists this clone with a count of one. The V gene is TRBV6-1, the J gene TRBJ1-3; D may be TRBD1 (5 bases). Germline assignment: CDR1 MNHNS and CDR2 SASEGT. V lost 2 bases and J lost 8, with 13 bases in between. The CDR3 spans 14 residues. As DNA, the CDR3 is TGTGCCAGCAGTGAAAAGCAGGGTTGGGACACCATATATTTT. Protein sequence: CASSEKQGWDTIYF.

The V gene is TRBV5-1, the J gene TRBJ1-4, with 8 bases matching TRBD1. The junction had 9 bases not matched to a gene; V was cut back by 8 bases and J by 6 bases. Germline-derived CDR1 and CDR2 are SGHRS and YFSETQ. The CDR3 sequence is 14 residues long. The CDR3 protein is CASCPGGSYEKLFF. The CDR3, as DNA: TGCGCCAGTTGTCCAGGGGGCTCTTATGAAAAACTGTTTTTT. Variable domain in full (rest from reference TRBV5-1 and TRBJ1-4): KAGVTQTPRYLIKTRGQQVTLSCSPISGHRSVSWYQQTPGQGLQFLFEYFSETQRNKGNFPGRFSGRQFSNSRSEMNVSTLELGDSALYLCASCPGGSYEKLFFGSGTQLSVL.

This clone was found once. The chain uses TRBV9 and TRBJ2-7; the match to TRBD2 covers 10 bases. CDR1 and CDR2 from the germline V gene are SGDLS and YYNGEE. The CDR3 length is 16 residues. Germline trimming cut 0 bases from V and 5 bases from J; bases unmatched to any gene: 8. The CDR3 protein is CASSVDVLAGVHEQYF. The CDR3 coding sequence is TGTGCCAGCAGCGTAGATGTCCTAGCGGGGGTCCACGAGCAGTACTTC.

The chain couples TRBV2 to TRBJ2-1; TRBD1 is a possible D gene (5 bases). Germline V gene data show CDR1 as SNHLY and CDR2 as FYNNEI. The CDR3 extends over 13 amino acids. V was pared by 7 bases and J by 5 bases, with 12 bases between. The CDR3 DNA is TGTGCCAGCAAGAGACAGCCTGACAATGAGCAGTTCTTC. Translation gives CASKRQPDNEQFF.